What follows is one TCR beta chain and its context. Patients had urothelial carcinoma that was locally advanced or metastatic. This entry belongs to a study of PD-L1 blockade in urothelial cancer. Overall study: A median around 150,000 T cells were found in blood samples.

Assay used: immunoSEQ multiplex PCR; TCRdb lists only in-frame clones, some missing. The data contain 50,000 or so clones, 70% to 90% of them singletons. There are 11 residues in the CDR3. Germline V gives CDR1 MGHRA, CDR2 YSYEKL. This specimen consisted of PBMCs, obtained around atezolizumab (anti-PD-L1) treatment. The source is a man in his fifties or sixties with urothelial cancer. The rearrangement links TRBV4-1 to TRBJ1-2; D possibly corresponds to TRBD1 (6 bases). The CDR3 spells CAGSGGHGYTF. The CDR3 DNA is TGCGCGGGGTCCGGGGGGCATGGCTACACCTTC.